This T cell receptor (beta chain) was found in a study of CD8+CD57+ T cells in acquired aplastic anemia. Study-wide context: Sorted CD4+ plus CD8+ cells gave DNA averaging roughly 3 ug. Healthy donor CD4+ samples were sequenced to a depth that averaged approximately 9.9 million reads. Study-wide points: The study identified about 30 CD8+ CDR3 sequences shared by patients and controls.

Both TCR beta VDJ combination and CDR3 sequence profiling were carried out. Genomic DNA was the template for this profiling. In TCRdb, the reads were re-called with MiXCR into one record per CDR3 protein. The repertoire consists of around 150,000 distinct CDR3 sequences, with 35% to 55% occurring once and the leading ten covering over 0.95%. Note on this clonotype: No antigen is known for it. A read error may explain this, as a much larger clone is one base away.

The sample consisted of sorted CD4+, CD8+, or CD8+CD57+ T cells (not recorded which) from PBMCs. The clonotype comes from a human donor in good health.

CDR3: CASSPLLASERYF. CDR3 bases: TGTGCCAGCAGCCCATTACTAGCTTCCGAGCGGTACTTC. The rearrangement uses TRBV5-6 and TRBJ2-7, with D possibly being TRBD2 (6 bases). The CDR3 is made up of 13 amino acids. CDR1 SGHDT and CDR2 YYEEEE come from the germline V gene.